These 26 T cell receptor beta chains were sequenced from one sample in a study of OX40 agonist ivuxolimab in advanced cancers. TCRdb's copy holds only in-frame clones and misses some; the assay was immunoSEQ multiplex PCR. The sample holds tens of thousands of clones, approximately 89% seen once. Sequences were derived from CD4+ or CD8+ T cells sorted from blood, sampled in a trial of the OX40 agonist ivuxolimab. These TCRs come from an adult with an advanced solid tumor such as melanoma, head and neck, liver or kidney cancer.

The chain combines TRBV5-4 with TRBJ1-1; 7 nucleotides align to TRBD1. V trimming: 3 bases; J trimming: 1 base; junction bases outside the gene matches: 6. CDR1 SGHNT and CDR2 YYREEE come from the germline V gene (reference sequence). The CDR3 has 15 residues. The CDR3: CASSWAGTANTEAFF. The CDR3 DNA reads as TGTGCCAGCAGCTGGGCCGGGACAGCGAACACTGAAGCTTTCTTT.

The J gene is TRBJ1-2, the V gene TRBV12-5; D not certain. Trimming left V 0 bases short and J 6 bases short, with 2 bases between. Germline CDR1 LGHNT, CDR2 FRNRAP. This CDR3 spans 11 amino acids. The CDR3, as DNA: TGTGCTAGTGGTTTGGTCAATGGCTACACCTTC. Protein: CASGLVNGYTF.

The CDR3 loop is CASSLTATGELFF. In DNA form, the CDR3 reads TGCGCCAGCAGCTTGACGGCCACCGGGGAGCTGTTTTTT. The V call is TRBV5-1, the J call TRBJ2-2; D gene uncertain. Germline V gene data show CDR1 as SGHRS and CDR2 as YFSETQ. V was shortened by 1 base and J by 4 bases, with 5 bases between the two germline ends. The CDR3 has 13 amino acids.

The chain links TRBV5-4 to TRBJ2-7; D ambiguous. Trimming cost V 2 bases and J 0 bases, with 12 bases left between them. The CDR3 loop spans 15 amino acids. Germline values: CDR1 SGHNT, CDR2 YYREEE (reference sequence). The CDR3 here is CASSLMMASSYEQYF. CDR3 nucleotides: TGTGCCAGCAGCTTAATGATGGCGAGCTCCTACGAGCAGTACTTC.

This chain joins TRBV5-4 and TRBJ1-2; D call uncertain. V was shortened by 0 bases and J by 7 bases, with 19 bases between the two germline ends. Germline-derived CDR1 and CDR2 are SGHNT and YYREEE (reference sequence). CDR3 length: 16 residues. The CDR3 here is CASSLGSRNWARGYTF. CDR3 nucleotide sequence: TGTGCCAGCAGCTTGGGGTCTAGGAATTGGGCTCGTGGCTACACCTTC.

On this clone itself: Within the sample, other DNA sequences also encode this same CDR3. The chain recombines TRBV2 with TRBJ1-2; 10 bases align to TRBD1. With 7 bases clipped from V and 2 bases from J, the junction kept 4 bases outside the gene matches. There are 14 residues in the CDR3. From germline, CDR1 is SNHLY and CDR2 FYNNEI. The CDR3 DNA is TGTGCCAGCACCCGACAGGGGGCCAACTATGGCTACACCTTC. This gives the protein CASTRQGANYGYTF. Together with reference TRBV2 and TRBJ1-2, the CDR3 gives the full variable domain: EPEVTQTPSHQVTQMGQEVILRCVPISNHLYFYWYRQILGQKVEFLVSFYNNEISEKSEIFDDQFSVERPDGSNFTLKIRSTKLEDSAMYFCASTRQGANYGYTFGSGTRLTVV.

This chain joins TRBV13 and TRBJ1-1, with D uncertain. Trimming cost V 3 bases and J 1 base, with 6 bases left between them. The germline V gene encodes CDR1 PRHDT and CDR2 FYEKMQ (reference sequence). CDR3 length equals 13 residues. CDR3 sequence: CASSFKRNTEAFF. The CDR3 DNA sequence: TGTGCCAGCAGCTTTAAGAGGAACACTGAAGCTTTCTTT.

The rearrangement links TRBV11-2 to TRBJ2-3; 8 nucleotides align to TRBD2. V was pared by 1 base and J by 0 bases, with 3 bases of the junction left unmatched. The CDR3 has 16 residues. Germline V CDR1 and CDR2: SGHAT, FQNNGV. CDR3 residues: CASSLGASGSTDTQYF. The DNA for the CDR3 is TGTGCCAGCAGCTTAGGGGCTAGCGGGAGCACAGATACGCAGTATTTT.

J is TRBJ2-4 and V is TRBV5-1; 7 nucleotides align to TRBD1. Trimming took 0 bases from V and 6 from J; bases not matched to a gene: 9. Germline V gene lookup returns CDR1 SGHRS and CDR2 YFSETQ. This CDR3 region has 16 residues. CDR3: CASSLDPGDRPNIQYF. CDR3 in DNA: TGCGCCAGCAGCTTGGATCCAGGGGACAGACCAAACATTCAGTACTTC.

The chain recombines TRBV20-1 with TRBJ2-5; D call uncertain. Trimming stripped 0 bases from V and 7 bases from J, with 6 bases between. Germline V gene lookup returns CDR1 DFQATT and CDR2 SNEGSKA (reference sequence). This CDR3 is 11 amino acids long. CDR3 sequence (DNA): TGCAGTGCTAGAGATAGGTCGACCCAGTACTTC. It codes for CSARDRSTQYF.

The V call is TRBV7-9, the J call TRBJ1-2; no clear D. V was pared by 2 bases and J by 6 bases, with 13 bases between. In germline, CDR1 is SEHNR, CDR2 FQNEAQ (reference sequence). CDR3 size: 14 residues. CDR3 amino acids: CASSLSQMRDGYTF. CDR3 sequence (DNA): TGTGCCAGCAGCTTATCACAGATGAGGGATGGCTACACCTTC.

This chain connects TRBV29-1 to TRBJ1-2, with 8 bases identical to TRBD1. The CDR3 loop spans 11 amino acids. V was pared by 7 bases and J by 5 bases, with 3 bases of the junction left unmatched. Per the germline V gene, CDR1 is SQVTM and CDR2 is ANQGSEA. CDR3 DNA sequence: TGCAGCGACCAGGGGGCGTATGGCTACACCTTC. Amino acid sequence: CSDQGAYGYTF.

The V gene is TRBV5-1, the J gene TRBJ1-5, with D hard to call. Germline values: CDR1 SGHRS, CDR2 YFSETQ. With 3 bases removed from V and 0 bases from J, the gap between germline ends came to 10 bases. There are 15 residues in the CDR3. In nucleotides, the CDR3 is TGCGCCAGCAGCTCCGACGGATTTAGCAATCAGCCCCAGCATTTT. Protein product: CASSSDGFSNQPQHF.

The chain is built from TRBV5-1 and TRBJ2-2; 10 bases fit TRBD2. CDR3 size: 16 residues. Per germline, CDR1 SGHRS and CDR2 YFSETQ. V lost 0 bases to trimming and J lost 6 bases; unmatched junction nucleotides: 5. The CDR3 DNA is TGCGCCAGCAGCTTGGGAACTAGCGGGATTGCCGGGGAGCTGTTTTTT. Protein product: CASSLGTSGIAGELFF.

This clone was detected only a few times. V gene TRBV19 combines with J gene TRBJ1-2, with 7 bases that match TRBD1. The CDR3 loop spans 15 amino acids. Germline values: CDR1 LNHDA, CDR2 SQIVND (reference sequence). This chain's CDR3 is CAAGGRHLSNYGYTF. CDR3 DNA: TGTGCTGCAGGGGGACGCCATTTAAGCAACTATGGCTACACCTTC. The full variable domain, in which reference TRBV19 and TRBJ1-2 provide the parts outside the CDR3, is DGGITQSPKYLFRKEGQNVTLSCEQNLNHDAMYWYRQDPGQGLRLIYYSQIVNDFQKGDIAEGYSVSREKKESFPLTVTSAQKNPTAFYLCAAGGRHLSNYGYTFGSGTRLTVV.

The chain couples TRBV29-1 to TRBJ2-5, with D perhaps matching TRBD1 (5 bases). CDR1 is SQVTM and CDR2 is ANQGSEA in the germline V gene. The CDR3 has 13 amino acids. Trimming took 4 bases from V and 6 from J, leaving 15 bases between them. The CDR3 sequence: CSVVGQLGQTQYF. The CDR3 nucleotides read TGCAGCGTTGTGGGGCAGTTAGGGCAGACCCAGTACTTC.

The genes are TRBV7-7 and TRBJ1-4; unclear D gene. The germline gives CDR1 SSHAT, CDR2 FNYEAQ (reference sequence). CDR3 length: 17 amino acids. Trimming removed 4 bases at V and 7 bases at J, with 22 bases between. The CDR3 bases are TGTGCCAGCAGCTGTCTCCCGCCCCGGGCGGAGGGTGAAAAACTGTTTTTT. It translates to CASSCLPPRAEGEKLFF. Combining the CDR3 with reference TRBV7-7 and TRBJ1-4 gives the whole variable domain GAGVSQSPRYKVTKRGQDVTLRCDPISSHATLYWYQQALGQGPEFLTYFNYEAQPDKSGLPSDRFSAERPEGSISTLTIQRTEQRDSAMYRCASSCLPPRAEGEKLFFGSGTQLSVL.

The table lists this clone with a count of one. J is TRBJ2-3 and V is TRBV9, with D possibly matching TRBD2 (5 bases). V lost 0 bases and J lost 5, with 10 bases in between. Germline V gene lookup returns CDR1 SGDLS and CDR2 YYNGEE. The CDR3 has 14 amino acids. The DNA for the CDR3 is TGTGCCAGCAGCGTAGATAACGCGGGAGATACGCAGTATTTT. The encoded protein is CASSVDNAGDTQYF.

A remark on this clone: One end of the junction varies from germline; a read error may be responsible. The CDR3 nucleotides are TGTGCCAGCAGCTTTTCTAGCGGGAGAGTTACAGGTACGCAGTATTTT. Residues: CASSFSSGRVTGTQYF. The J gene is TRBJ2-3, the V gene TRBV5-6, with TRBD2 identical over 10 bases. Germline values: CDR1 SGHDT, CDR2 YYEEEE. The CDR3 extends over 16 amino acids. The complete variable domain, with remaining parts taken from reference TRBV5-6 and TRBJ2-3, reads DAGVTQSPTHLIKTRGQQVTLRCSPKSGHDTVSWYQQALGQGPQFIFQYYEEEERQRGNFPDRFSGHQFPNYSSELNVNALLLGDSALYLCASSFSSGRVTGTQYFGPGTRLTVL.

The chain joins TRBV7-9 to TRBJ1-1; D remains unclear. V shed 6 bases and J shed 5 bases, with 13 bases lying between them. The V gene's germline CDR1 is SEHNR and CDR2 FQNEAQ (reference sequence). The CDR3 has 13 residues. The CDR3 DNA sequence: TGTGCCAGCAGTTCGCAAGGGTGGACTGAAGCTTTCTTT. Its translation: CASSSQGWTEAFF. Looking up the rest from reference TRBV7-9 and TRBJ1-1 gives the full variable domain: DTGVSQNPRHKITKRGQNVTFRCDPISEHNRLYWYRQTLGQGPEFLTYFQNEAQLEKSRLLSDRFSAERPKGSFSTLEIQRTEQGDSAMYLCASSSQGWTEAFFGQGTRLTVV.

The chain is built from TRBV6-6 and TRBJ1-2; tentative D call: TRBD1 (6 bases). Trimming took 6 bases from V and 0 from J, leaving 11 bases between them. The CDR3 is made up of 14 amino acids. CDR1 is MNHNY and CDR2 is SVGAGI in the germline V gene (reference sequence). CDR3 amino acids: CASRDSSTNYGYTF. CDR3 DNA: TGTGCCAGCAGGGACAGTTCTACTAACTATGGCTACACCTTC.

The chain has TRBV4-1 and TRBJ2-3; a weak D match, TRBD2 (5 bases). CDR1 is MGHRA and CDR2 is YSYEKL in the germline V gene. V was trimmed by 7 bases and J by 2 bases, leaving 19 bases between them. The CDR3 extends over 16 amino acids. The CDR3 spells CASMGLGRLTTDTQYF. Here the CDR3 DNA reads TGCGCCAGCATGGGATTGGGGAGACTTACCACAGATACGCAGTATTTT.

This clone was recorded a few times. V is TRBV13 and J is TRBJ1-1; D not resolved. Germline CDR1 PRHDT, CDR2 FYEKMQ (reference sequence). The CDR3 runs to 12 residues. Trimming removed 8 bases at V and 1 base at J, with 8 bases between. The CDR3 protein is CASGYQNTEAFF. CDR3 in DNA: TGTGCCAGCGGTTATCAGAACACTGAAGCTTTCTTT.

The CDR3 DNA reads as TGTGCCAGCAGCTTTGCTGTAGGACAGGGCGTTCGTGGGGAGACCCAGTACTTC. Translated, it gives CASSFAVGQGVRGETQYF. V and J are TRBV7-9 and TRBJ2-5; TRBD1 aligns across 8 bases. Germline V CDR1 and CDR2: SEHNR, FQNEAQ (reference sequence). The CDR3 is 18 amino acids. Unmatched junction bases numbered 17, after V lost 3 bases and J lost 5 bases.

The rearrangement uses TRBV13 and TRBJ2-7; 12 bases map to TRBD2. Germline CDR1 PRHDT, CDR2 FYEKMQ (reference sequence). This CDR3 has 18 residues. Germline trimming cut 5 bases from V and 0 bases from J; bases unmatched to any gene: 11. CDR3 nucleotides: TGTGCCAGCAGCCCTACTTGGACTAGCGGGACGTACTCCTACGAGCAGTACTTC. Protein product: CASSPTWTSGTYSYEQYF.

This clone was detected only once. The chain has TRBV19 and TRBJ2-5; D gene ambiguous. V lost 4 bases, J lost 5 bases, and 5 bases lay in between. The CDR3 loop spans 11 amino acids. Germline V lookup: CDR1 LNHDA, CDR2 SQIVND (reference sequence). The CDR3 nucleotides are TGTGCCAGTAGTACGGGCGAGACCCAGTACTTC. Translating gives CASSTGETQYF. Drawing the rest from reference TRBV19 and TRBJ2-5, the complete variable domain is DGGITQSPKYLFRKEGQNVTLSCEQNLNHDAMYWYRQDPGQGLRLIYYSQIVNDFQKGDIAEGYSVSREKKESFPLTVTSAQKNPTAFYLCASSTGETQYFGPGTRLLVL.